The rows below give T cell receptor beta chains drawn from one sample of a study of a mutant IDH1 vaccine in newly diagnosed glioma. Profiled with immunoSEQ multiplex PCR; TCRdb holds only in-frame clones, not every one. The table includes 38,000 or so clones, roughly 81% detected once. The antigens of these receptors remain unknown. Specimen: PBMCs, collected from a glioma patient whose treatment included an IDH1 peptide vaccine. These receptors were taken from a man between 35 and 55 years old with glioma. The conserved cysteine and the conserved F or W are not part of the CDR3 here. Fields, in order: V gene, J gene, CDR3 protein.

>TRBV6-6|TRBJ2-1
ASRKTSGEYNEQF
>TRBV6-6|TRBJ2-7
ASTPDFSSYEQY
>TRBV6-5|TRBJ1-2
ASRASGQPYGYT
>TRBV12-5|TRBJ1-1
ASAPGWGGSEAF
>TRBV10-3|TRBJ2-7
AISGKQSYEQY
>TRBV9|TRBJ2-6
ASSVATNGLGANVLT
>TRBV6-5|TRBJ1-1
ASSYVKGGGDTEAF
>TRBV30|TRBJ2-3
AWSQDLSTDTQY
>TRBV29-1|TRBJ2-1
SVPGGSYNEQF
>TRBV27|TRBJ1-2
ASSLQGSLTGYT
>TRBV30|TRBJ2-1
ACLEANNEQF
>TRBV18|TRBJ1-2
ASSPEITTAKI
>TRBV4-2|TRBJ2-7
ASSQEEDTYEQY
>TRBV5-6|TRBJ1-1
ASSLGGFEAF
>TRBV6-6|TRBJ2-3
ASSPTSGRGTDTQY